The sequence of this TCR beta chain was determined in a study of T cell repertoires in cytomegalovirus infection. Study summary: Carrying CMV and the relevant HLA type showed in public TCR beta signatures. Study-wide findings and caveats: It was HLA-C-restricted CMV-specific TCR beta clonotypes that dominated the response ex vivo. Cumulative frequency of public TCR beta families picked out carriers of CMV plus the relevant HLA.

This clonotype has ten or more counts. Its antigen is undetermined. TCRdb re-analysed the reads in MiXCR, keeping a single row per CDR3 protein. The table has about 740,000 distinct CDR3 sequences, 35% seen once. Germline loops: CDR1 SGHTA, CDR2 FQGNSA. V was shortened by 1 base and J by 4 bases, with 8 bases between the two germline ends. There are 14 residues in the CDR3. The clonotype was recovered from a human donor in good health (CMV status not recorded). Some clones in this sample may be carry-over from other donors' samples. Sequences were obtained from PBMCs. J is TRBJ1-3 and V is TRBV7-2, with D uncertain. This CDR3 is CASSLVLAGNTIYF. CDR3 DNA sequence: TGTGCCAGCAGCTTAGTTCTAGCCGGAAACACCATATATTTT. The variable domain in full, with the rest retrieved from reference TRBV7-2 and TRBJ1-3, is GAGVSQSPSNKVTEKGKDVELRCDPISGHTALYWYRQSLGQGLEFLIYFQGNSAPDKSGLPSDRFSAERTGGSVSTLTIQRTQQEDSAVYLCASSLVLAGNTIYFGEGSWLTVV.